This TCR beta chain is from a study of Ad26.COV2.S vaccination and SARS-CoV-2 variants. Treatment: some 19 received Ad26.COV2.S at low or high dose, single or two shots; 5 received placebo; per-sample allocation not given. On day 63 after the first injection, vaccine and placebo recipients gave samples. The donor's status was that of an adult aged 18-55 years in Boston. Germline CDR1 MNHEY, CDR2 SVGAGI. V dropped 0 bases and J dropped 7; count of bases not matched to a gene: 5. The CDR3 covers 15 residues. Clones were sequenced by immunoSEQ multiplex PCR, and TCRdb holds only the in-frame ones, with some missing. The data hold 200,000 to 250,000 clones, with roughly 90% observed a single time.

The chain couples TRBV6-5 to TRBJ1-4, with TRBD1 matching 7 bases. This TCR derives from a person between 18 and 60 years old who received the Ad26.COV2.S COVID-19 vaccine or a placebo. Sequenced here: peripheral blood, sampled in a trial of Ad26.COV2.S vaccine versus placebo. The DNA of the CDR3 is TGTGCCAGCAGTTACTCGGGGGGGACAGTTGAAAAACTGTTTTTT. This codes for CASSYSGGTVEKLFF.